This T cell receptor (beta chain) was captured by sequencing in a study of breast tumors, draining lymph nodes, adjacent tissues. Trimming stripped 3 bases from V and 0 bases from J, with 7 bases between. The CDR3 totals 14 residues. From germline, CDR1 is LGHNT and CDR2 FRNRAP. Axillary draining lymph nodes of breast cancer patients supplied the node samples. This clonotype showed up many times. MiXCR, applied by TCRdb to the multiplex PCR reads, yields one record per CDR3 protein. This table has fewer than 200,000 distinct CDR3 sequences, around a third appearing once. This receptor was identified in a female donor with breast cancer. Some clones in this sample may be carry-over from other donors' samples. This chain links TRBV12-5 with TRBJ2-3; D gene uncertain. The source material was axillary lymph node tissue. The CDR3 DNA reads as TGTGCTAGTGGTTTCCAAGCTAGCACAGATACGCAGTATTTT. Translation gives CASGFQASTDTQYF.